This T cell receptor beta chain was identified during a study of blood T cell repertoires in COVID-19. Study-level information: The origin of the acute and convalescent COVID-19 samples was the United States, Italy and Spain. PBMCs, B-cell-depleted T cells, or T cells were the source of the cDNA or gDNA that made up the material.

The germline V gene encodes CDR1 SGHDT and CDR2 YYEEEE. The V gene end was trimmed by 4 bases and the J gene end by 2 bases; junction bases not matched to a gene: 5. The CDR3 consists of 14 residues. Original processing notes: How many nucleated cells were present was estimated from reference gene primer amplification. Sequencing was performed with immunoSEQ multiplex PCR; in TCRdb, only in-frame clones are kept and a portion is missing. That table gives V, J and clone size, and the DNA gave D and trimming. The repertoire holds around 200,000 clones, around three quarters seen once, with 4.5% to 7% in the top ten.

Sequencing was done on a sample of peripheral blood. This clonotype was obtained from a woman in her seventies with acute or convalescent COVID-19. The rearrangement uses TRBV5-6 and TRBJ1-2; 7 bases match TRBD1. DNA of the CDR3: TGTGCCAGCAGCAAAGAACAGGGGAACTATGGCTACACCTTC. It specifies CASSKEQGNYGYTF.